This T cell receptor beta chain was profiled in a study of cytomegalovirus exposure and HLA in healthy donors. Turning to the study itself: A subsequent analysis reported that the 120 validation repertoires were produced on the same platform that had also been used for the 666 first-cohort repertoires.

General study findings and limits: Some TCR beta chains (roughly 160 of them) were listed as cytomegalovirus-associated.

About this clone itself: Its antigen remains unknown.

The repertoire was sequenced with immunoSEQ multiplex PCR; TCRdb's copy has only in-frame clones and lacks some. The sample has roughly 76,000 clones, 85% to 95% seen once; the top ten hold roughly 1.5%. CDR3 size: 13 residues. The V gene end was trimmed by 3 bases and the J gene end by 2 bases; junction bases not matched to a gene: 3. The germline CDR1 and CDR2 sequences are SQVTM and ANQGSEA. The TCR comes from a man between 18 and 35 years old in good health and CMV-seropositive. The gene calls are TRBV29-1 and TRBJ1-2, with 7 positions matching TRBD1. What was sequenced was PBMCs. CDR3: CSVDVQGNYGYTF. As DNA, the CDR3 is TGCAGCGTTGACGTACAGGGGAACTATGGCTACACCTTC.